What follows is one TCR beta chain and its context. This CDR3 region has 14 residues. Germline V gives CDR1 MNHEY, CDR2 SVGAGI. Deletions cut 2 bases from V and 5 bases from J, with 12 bases between. The repertoire was sequenced with immunoSEQ multiplex PCR; TCRdb's copy has only in-frame clones and lacks some. The repertoire consists of approximately 95,000 clones, with 85% to 95% occurring once and the leading ten covering roughly 0.3%. The sample comes from a study of technical replicates of blood from a few donors. Sequenced: T cells isolated from PBMCs. The TCR sequence derives from a human donor in good health. This chain connects TRBV6-5 to TRBJ1-1; D unresolved. The CDR3 DNA reads TGTGCCAGCAGTTACGCCCTTGCACAAACTGAAGCTTTCTTT. Translated, it gives CASSYALAQTEAFF.